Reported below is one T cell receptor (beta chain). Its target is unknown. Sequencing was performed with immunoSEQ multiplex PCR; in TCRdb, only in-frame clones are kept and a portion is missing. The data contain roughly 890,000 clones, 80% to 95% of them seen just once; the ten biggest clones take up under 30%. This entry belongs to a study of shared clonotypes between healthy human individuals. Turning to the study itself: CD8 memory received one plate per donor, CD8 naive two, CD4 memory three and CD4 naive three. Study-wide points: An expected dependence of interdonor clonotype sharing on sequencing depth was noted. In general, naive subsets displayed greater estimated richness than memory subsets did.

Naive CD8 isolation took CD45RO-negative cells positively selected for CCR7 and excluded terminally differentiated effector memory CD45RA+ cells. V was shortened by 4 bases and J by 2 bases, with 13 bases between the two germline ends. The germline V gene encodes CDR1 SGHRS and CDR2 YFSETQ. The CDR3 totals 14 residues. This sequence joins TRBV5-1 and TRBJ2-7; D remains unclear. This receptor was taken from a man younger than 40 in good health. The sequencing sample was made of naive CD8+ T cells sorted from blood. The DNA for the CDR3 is TGCGCCAGCAGCGTGCGTGGGGAACCCTACGAGCAGTACTTC. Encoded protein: CASSVRGEPYEQYF.